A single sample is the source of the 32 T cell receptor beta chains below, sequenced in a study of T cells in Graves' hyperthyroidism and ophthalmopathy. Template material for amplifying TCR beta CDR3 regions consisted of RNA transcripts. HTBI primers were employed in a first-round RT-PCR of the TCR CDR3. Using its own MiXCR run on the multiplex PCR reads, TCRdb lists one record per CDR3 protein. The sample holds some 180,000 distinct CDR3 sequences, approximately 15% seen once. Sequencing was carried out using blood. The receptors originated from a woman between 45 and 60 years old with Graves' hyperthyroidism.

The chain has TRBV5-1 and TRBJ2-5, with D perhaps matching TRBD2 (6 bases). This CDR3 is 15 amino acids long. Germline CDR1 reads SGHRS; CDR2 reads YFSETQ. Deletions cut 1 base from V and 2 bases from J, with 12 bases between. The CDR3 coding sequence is TGCGCCAGCAGCTTGACCGGGAGCACACAAGAGACCCAGTACTTC. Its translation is CASSLTGSTQETQYF.

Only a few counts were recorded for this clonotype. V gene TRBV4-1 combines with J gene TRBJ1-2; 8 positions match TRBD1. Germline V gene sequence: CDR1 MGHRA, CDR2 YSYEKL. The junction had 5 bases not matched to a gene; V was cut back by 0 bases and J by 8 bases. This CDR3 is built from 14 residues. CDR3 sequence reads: CASSQDRTGFGYTF. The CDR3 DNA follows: TGCGCCAGCAGCCAAGACAGGACAGGGTTCGGCTACACCTTC.

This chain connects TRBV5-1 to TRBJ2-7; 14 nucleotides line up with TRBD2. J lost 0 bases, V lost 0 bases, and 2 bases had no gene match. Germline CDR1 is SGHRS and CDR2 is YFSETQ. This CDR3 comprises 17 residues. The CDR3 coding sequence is TGCGCCAGCAGCTTGGGACTAGCGGGGGGGCCCTCCTACGAGCAGTACTTC. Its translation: CASSLGLAGGPSYEQYF.

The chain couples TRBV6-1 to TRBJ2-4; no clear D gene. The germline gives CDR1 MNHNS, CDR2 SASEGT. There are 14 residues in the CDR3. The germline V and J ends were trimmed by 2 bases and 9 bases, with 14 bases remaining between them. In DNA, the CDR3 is TGTGCCAGCAGTGAAACCCGGACGGTTCTCATTCAGTACTTC. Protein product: CASSETRTVLIQYF.

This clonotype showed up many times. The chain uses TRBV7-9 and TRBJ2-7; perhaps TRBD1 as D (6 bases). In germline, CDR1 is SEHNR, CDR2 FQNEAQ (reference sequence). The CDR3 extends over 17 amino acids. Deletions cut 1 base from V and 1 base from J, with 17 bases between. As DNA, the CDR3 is TGTGCCAGCAGCTTAGTGGGGTCTGGGACACCTTCCTACGAGCAGTACTTC. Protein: CASSLVGSGTPSYEQYF.

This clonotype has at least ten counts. In nucleotides, the CDR3 is TGTGCCACCGGACAGTTCAATCAGCCCCAGCATTTT. Its protein product is CATGQFNQPQHF. The genes are TRBV6-1 and TRBJ1-5, with D possibly matching TRBD1 (6 bases). The V end was cut by 10 bases, the J end by 3 bases, with 10 bases between. Germline V gives CDR1 MNHNS, CDR2 SASEGT. CDR3 length: 12 residues.

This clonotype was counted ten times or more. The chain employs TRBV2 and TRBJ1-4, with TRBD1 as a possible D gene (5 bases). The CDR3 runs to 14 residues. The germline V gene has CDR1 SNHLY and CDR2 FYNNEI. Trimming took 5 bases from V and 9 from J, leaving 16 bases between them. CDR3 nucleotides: TGTGCCAGCAGTACGACCGGGGGAGGAAAAAAACTGTTTTTT. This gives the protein CASSTTGGGKKLFF.

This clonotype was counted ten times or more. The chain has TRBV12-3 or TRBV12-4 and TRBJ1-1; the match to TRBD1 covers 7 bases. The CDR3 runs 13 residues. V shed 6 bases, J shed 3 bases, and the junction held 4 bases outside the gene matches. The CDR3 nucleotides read TGTGCCAGCAGCCGGGACAGTTACACTGAAGCTTTCTTT. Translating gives CASSRDSYTEAFF.

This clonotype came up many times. CDR3 coding DNA: TGTGCCAGTAGTATGACAGGGGGCTCCCACTATGGCTACACCTTC. Amino acids: CASSMTGGSHYGYTF. The chain combines TRBV19 with TRBJ1-2; 10 nucleotides line up with TRBD1. Germline CDR1 reads LNHDA; CDR2 reads SQIVND (reference sequence). The V and J ends lost 3 bases and 3 bases, in that order; junction bases with no gene match: 4. This CDR3 comprises 15 residues.

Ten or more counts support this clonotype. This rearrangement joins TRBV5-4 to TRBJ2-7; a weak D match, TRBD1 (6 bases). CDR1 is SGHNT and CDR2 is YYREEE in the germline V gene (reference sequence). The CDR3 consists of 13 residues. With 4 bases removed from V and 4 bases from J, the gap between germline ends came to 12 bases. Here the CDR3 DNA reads TGTGCCAGCAGCGAACGGACAGCATACGAGCAGTACTTC. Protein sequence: CASSERTAYEQYF.

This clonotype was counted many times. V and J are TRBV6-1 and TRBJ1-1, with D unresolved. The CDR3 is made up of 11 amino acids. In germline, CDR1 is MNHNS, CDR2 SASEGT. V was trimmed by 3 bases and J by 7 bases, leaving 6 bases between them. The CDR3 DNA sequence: TGTGCCAGCAGTGAGTGGGATGAAGCTTTCTTT. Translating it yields CASSEWDEAFF.

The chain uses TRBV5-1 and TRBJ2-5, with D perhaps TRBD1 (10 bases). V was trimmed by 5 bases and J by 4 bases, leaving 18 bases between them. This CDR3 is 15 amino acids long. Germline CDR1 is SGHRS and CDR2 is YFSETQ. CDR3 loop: CASSLAGQGRETQYF. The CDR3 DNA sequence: TGCGCCAGCAGTCTAGCGGGACAGGGGAGAGAGACCCAGTACTTC.

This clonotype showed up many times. CDR3 sequence: CASSSGTLSYEQYF. The CDR3 region has the DNA TGTGCCAGCAGCTCCGGGACACTATCCTACGAGCAGTACTTC. The genes are TRBV9 and TRBJ2-7; possible D gene TRBD1, 6 bases. In germline, CDR1 is SGDLS, CDR2 YYNGEE. The CDR3 loop spans 14 amino acids. V lost 4 bases to trimming and J lost 1 base, with 12 bases between them. Full variable domain (missing parts from reference TRBV9 and TRBJ2-7): DSGVTQTPKHLITATGQRVTLRCSPRSGDLSVYWYQQSLDQGLQFLIQYYNGEERAKGNILERFSAQQFPDLHSELNLSSLELGDSALYFCASSSGTLSYEQYFGPGTRLTVT.

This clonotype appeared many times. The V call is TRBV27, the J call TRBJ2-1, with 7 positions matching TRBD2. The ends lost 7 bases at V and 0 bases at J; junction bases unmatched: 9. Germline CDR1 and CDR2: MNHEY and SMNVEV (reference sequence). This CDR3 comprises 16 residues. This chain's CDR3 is CASKSAPGGSYNEQFF. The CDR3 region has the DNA TGTGCCAGCAAATCGGCGCCGGGGGGCTCCTACAATGAGCAGTTCTTC.

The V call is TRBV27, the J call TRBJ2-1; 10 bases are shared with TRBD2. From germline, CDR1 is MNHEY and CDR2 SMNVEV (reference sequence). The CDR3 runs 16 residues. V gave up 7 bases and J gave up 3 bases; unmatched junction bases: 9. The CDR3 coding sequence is TGTGCCAGCAAGAACCCTAGCGGGGGACTCTACAATGAGCAGTTCTTC. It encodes CASKNPSGGLYNEQFF.

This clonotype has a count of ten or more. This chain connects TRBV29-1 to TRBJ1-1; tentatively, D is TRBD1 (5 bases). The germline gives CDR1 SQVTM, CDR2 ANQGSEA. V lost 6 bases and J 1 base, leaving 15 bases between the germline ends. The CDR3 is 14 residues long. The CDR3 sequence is CSVAGGFPNTEAFF. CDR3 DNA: TGCAGCGTGGCGGGGGGGTTTCCGAACACTGAAGCTTTCTTT.

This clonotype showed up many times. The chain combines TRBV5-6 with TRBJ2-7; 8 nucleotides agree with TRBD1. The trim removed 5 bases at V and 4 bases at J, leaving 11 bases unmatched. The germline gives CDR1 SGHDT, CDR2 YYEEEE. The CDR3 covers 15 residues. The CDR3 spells CASRAGQGLWYEQYF. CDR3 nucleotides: TGTGCCAGCAGGGCTGGACAGGGTCTTTGGTACGAGCAGTACTTC.

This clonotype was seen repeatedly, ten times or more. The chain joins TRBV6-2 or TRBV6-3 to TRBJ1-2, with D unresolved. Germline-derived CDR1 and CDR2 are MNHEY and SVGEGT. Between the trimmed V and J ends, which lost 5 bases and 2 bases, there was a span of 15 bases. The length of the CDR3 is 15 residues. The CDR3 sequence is CASSKDGRLNYGYTF. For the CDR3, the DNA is TGTGCCAGCAGTAAGGACGGCCGCTTAAACTATGGCTACACCTTC.

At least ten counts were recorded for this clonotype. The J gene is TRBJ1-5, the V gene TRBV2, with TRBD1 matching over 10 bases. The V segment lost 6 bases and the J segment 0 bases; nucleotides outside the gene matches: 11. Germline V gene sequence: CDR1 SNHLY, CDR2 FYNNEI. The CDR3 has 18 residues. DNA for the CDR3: TGTGCCAGCAGCCGCCCGGGACAGGGGACTTATAGCAATCAGCCCCAGCATTTT. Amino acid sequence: CASSRPGQGTYSNQPQHF. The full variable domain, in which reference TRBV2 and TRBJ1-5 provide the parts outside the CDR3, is EPEVTQTPSHQVTQMGQEVILRCVPISNHLYFYWYRQILGQKVEFLVSFYNNEISEKSEIFDDQFSVERPDGSNFTLKIRSTKLEDSAMYFCASSRPGQGTYSNQPQHFGDGTRLSIL.

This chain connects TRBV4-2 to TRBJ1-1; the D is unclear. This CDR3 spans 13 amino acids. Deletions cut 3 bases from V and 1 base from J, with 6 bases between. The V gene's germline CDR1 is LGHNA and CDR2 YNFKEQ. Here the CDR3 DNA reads TGTGCCAGCAGCCAGGATGCGAACACTGAAGCTTTCTTT. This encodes CASSQDANTEAFF.

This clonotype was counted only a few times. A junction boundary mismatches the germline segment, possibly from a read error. CDR3: CSARTFSSITSSVAF. Here the CDR3 DNA reads TGCAGTGCTAGGACTTTTAGCTCCATCACTTCCTCGGTTGCCTTC. The genes are TRBV20-1 and TRBJ1-2; D remains ambiguous. In germline, CDR1 is DFQATT, CDR2 SNEGSKA (reference sequence). The CDR3 totals 15 residues.

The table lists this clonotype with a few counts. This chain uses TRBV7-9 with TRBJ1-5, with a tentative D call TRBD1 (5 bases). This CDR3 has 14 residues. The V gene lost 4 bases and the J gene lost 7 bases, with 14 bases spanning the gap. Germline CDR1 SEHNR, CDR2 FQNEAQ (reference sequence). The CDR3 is CASSSSGGEQPQHF. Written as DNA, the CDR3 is TGTGCCAGCAGCTCCTCGGGGGGTGAACAGCCCCAGCATTTT.

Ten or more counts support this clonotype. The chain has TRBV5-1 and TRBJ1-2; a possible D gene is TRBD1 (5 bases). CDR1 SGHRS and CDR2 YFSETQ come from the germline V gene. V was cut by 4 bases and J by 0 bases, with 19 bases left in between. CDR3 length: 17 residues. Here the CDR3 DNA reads TGCGCCAGCAGCGACCAGGGATCGGGGCCAGCTAACTATGGCTACACCTTC. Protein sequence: CASSDQGSGPANYGYTF.

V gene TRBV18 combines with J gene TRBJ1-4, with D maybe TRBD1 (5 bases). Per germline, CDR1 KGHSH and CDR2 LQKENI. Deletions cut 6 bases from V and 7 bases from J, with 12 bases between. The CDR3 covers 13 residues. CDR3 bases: TGTGCCAGCTCTCCGGACGGGGGTGAAAAACTGTTTTTT. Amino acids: CASSPDGGEKLFF.

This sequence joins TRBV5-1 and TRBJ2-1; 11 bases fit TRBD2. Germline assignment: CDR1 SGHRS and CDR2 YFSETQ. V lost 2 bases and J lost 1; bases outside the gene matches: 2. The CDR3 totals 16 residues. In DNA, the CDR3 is TGCGCCAGCAGCTTCGGACTAGCGGGTTCCTACAATGAGCAGTTCTTC. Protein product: CASSFGLAGSYNEQFF.

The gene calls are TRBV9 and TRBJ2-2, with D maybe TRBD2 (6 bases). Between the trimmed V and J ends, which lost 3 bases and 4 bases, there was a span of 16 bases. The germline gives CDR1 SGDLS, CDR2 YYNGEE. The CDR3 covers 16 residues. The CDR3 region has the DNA TGTGCCAGCAGCGCCCGACTAGTAGCACCCACCGGGGAGCTGTTTTTT. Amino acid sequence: CASSARLVAPTGELFF.

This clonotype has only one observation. This CDR3 is CASSQEGVQPQHF. CDR3 bases: TGTGCCAGCAGCCAAGAAGGGGTTCAGCCCCAGCATTTT. This chain uses TRBV3-1 with TRBJ1-5, with D perhaps TRBD1 (5 bases). CDR1 and CDR2 (germline): LGHDT, YNNKEL (reference sequence). The CDR3 has 13 amino acids. The V end lost 0 bases, the J end lost 6 bases, and 6 bases lay between the germline ends.

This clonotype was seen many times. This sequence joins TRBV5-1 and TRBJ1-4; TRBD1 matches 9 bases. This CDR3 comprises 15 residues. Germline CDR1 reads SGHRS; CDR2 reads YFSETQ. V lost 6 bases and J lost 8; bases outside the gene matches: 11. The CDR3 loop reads CASKRTGQGGEKLFF. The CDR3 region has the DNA TGCGCCAGCAAAAGGACGGGACAGGGAGGAGAAAAACTGTTTTTT.

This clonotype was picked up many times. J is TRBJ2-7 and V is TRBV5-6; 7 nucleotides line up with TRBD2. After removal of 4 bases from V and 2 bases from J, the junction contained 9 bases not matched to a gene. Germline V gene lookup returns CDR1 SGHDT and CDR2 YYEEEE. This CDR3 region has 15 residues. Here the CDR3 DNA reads TGTGCCAGCAGCCCCCTAGCGGAGTGGACCTACGAGCAGTACTTC. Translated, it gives CASSPLAEWTYEQYF. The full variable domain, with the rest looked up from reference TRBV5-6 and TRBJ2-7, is DAGVTQSPTHLIKTRGQQVTLRCSPKSGHDTVSWYQQALGQGPQFIFQYYEEEERQRGNFPDRFSGHQFPNYSSELNVNALLLGDSALYLCASSPLAEWTYEQYFGPGTRLTVT.

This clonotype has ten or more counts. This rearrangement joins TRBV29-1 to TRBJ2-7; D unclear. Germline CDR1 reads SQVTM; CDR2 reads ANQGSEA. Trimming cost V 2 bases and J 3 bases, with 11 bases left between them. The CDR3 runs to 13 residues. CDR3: CSVESTDGYEQYF. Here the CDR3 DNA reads TGCAGCGTTGAAAGCACGGACGGCTACGAGCAGTACTTC.

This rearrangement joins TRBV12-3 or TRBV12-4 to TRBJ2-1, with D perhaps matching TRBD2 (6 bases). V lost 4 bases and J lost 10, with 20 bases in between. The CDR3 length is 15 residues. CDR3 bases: TGTGCCAGCAGTTCGCACCGGGACTCCCCAGGGGAGCAGTTCTTC. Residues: CASSSHRDSPGEQFF.

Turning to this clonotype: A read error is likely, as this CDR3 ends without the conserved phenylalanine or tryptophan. The CDR3 DNA is TGTGTCAGCAGCGGGCTAAACCTCTACGAGCAGTACTCC. Translation: CVSSGLNLYEQYS. This sequence joins TRBV27 and TRBJ2-7, with TRBD2 as a possible D gene (6 bases). Germline CDR1 reads MNHEY; CDR2 reads SMNVEV (reference sequence). This CDR3 spans 13 amino acids.